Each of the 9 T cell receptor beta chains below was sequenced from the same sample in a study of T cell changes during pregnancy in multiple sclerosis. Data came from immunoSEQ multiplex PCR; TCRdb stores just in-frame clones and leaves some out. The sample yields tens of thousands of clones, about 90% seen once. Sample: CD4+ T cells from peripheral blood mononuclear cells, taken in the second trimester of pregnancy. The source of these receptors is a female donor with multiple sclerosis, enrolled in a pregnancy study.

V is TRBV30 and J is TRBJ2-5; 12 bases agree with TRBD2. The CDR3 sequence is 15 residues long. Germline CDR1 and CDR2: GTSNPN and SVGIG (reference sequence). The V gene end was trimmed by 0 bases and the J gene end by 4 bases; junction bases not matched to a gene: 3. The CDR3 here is CAWSVLAGGGETQYF. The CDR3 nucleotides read TGTGCCTGGAGTGTACTAGCGGGAGGCGGAGAGACCCAGTACTTC.

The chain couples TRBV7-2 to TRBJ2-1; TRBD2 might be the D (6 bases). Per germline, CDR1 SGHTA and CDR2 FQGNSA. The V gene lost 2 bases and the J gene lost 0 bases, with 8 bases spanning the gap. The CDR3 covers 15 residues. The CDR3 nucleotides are TGTGCCAGCAGCTTAACGGGGGACTCCTACAATGAGCAGTTCTTC. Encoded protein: CASSLTGDSYNEQFF.

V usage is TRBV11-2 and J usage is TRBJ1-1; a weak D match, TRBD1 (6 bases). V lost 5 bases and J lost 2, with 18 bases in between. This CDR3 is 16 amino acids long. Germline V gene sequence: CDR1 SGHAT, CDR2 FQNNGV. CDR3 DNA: TGTGCCAGCAGCCCACGCACCGGGACAACTAACACTGAAGCTTTCTTT. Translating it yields CASSPRTGTTNTEAFF.

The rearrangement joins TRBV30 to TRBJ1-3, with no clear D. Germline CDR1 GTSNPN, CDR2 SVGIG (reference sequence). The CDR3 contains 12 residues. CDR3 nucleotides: TGTGCTGCGATAAGCTCTGGAAACACCATATATTTT. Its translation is CAAISSGNTIYF.

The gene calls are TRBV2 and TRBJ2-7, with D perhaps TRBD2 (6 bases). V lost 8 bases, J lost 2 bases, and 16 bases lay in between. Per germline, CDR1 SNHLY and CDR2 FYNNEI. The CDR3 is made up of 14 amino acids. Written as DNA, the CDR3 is TGTGCCAGCCGGTGGAGGGATCATGCCTACGAGCAGTACTTC. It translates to CASRWRDHAYEQYF. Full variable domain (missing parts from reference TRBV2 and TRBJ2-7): EPEVTQTPSHQVTQMGQEVILRCVPISNHLYFYWYRQILGQKVEFLVSFYNNEISEKSEIFDDQFSVERPDGSNFTLKIRSTKLEDSAMYFCASRWRDHAYEQYFGPGTRLTVT.

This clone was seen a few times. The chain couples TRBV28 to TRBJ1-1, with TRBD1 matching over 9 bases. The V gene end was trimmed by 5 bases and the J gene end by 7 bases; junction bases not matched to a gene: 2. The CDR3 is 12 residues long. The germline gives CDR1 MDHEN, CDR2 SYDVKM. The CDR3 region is CASSGGQGEAFF. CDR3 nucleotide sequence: TGTGCCAGCAGTGGGGGACAGGGTGAAGCTTTCTTT.

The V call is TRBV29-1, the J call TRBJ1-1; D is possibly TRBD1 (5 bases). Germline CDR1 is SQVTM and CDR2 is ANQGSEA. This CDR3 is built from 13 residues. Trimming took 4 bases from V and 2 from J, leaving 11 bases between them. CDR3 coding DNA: TGCAGCGTTGTGTCCAGGGCAAACACTGAAGCTTTCTTT. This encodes CSVVSRANTEAFF.

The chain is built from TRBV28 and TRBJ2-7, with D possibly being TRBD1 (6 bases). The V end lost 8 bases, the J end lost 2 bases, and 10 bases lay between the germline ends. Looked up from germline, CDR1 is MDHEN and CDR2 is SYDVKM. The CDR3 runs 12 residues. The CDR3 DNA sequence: TGTGCCAGCGGAAACAGGGCCTACGAGCAGTACTTC. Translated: CASGNRAYEQYF.

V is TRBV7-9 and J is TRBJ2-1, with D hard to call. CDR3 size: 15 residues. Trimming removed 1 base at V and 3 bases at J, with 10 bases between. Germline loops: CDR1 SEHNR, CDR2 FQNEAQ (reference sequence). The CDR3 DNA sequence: TGTGCCAGCAGCTTAGGGGCAGGAAACTACAATGAGCAGTTCTTC. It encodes CASSLGAGNYNEQFF.